Following are 23 T cell receptor beta chains from one sample sequenced in a study of blood T cells in healthy people across ages. A sample-barcoded 5' primer and a J-beta primer mix were used in a second PCR of roughly 7 to 11 cycles. TCRdb reprocessed the 5' RACE reads via MiXCR and lists one record per CDR3 protein. The sample shows some 750,000 distinct CDR3 sequences, about a fifth of them seen only once. The sample comprised blood. Every receptor here comes from a man between 65 and 80 years old in good health.

This clonotype was seen a single time. The CDR3 carries no conserved terminal phenylalanine or tryptophan, so it likely arises from a read error. The chain links TRBV29-1 to TRBJ1-2, with 9 bases identical to TRBD1. Germline CDR1 is SQVTM and CDR2 is ANQGSEA. The junction had 15 bases not matched to a gene; V was cut back by 6 bases and J by 4 bases. The CDR3 has 16 residues. The CDR3 DNA follows: TGCAGCGTCCGGGGGGACAGGGACGAGGGTGGCTATGGCTACACCCTC. It codes for CSVRGDRDEGGYGYTL.

This clonotype was seen many times. J is TRBJ2-1 and V is TRBV6-2 or TRBV6-3, with D maybe TRBD2 (6 bases). The ends were cut back, 8 bases at V and 5 bases at J, with 13 bases in the middle. The CDR3 covers 13 residues. Germline CDR1 is MNHEY and CDR2 is SVGEGT. CDR3 protein: CASWGLKNNEQFF. Here the CDR3 DNA reads TGTGCCAGCTGGGGACTCAAAAACAATGAGCAGTTCTTC.

This clonotype turned up a few times. J is TRBJ2-6 and V is TRBV19; tentative D call: TRBD2 (6 bases). The germline CDR1 and CDR2 sequences are LNHDA and SQIVND (reference sequence). The CDR3 length is 14 residues. Trimming left V 5 bases short and J 8 bases short, with 13 bases between. The CDR3 DNA sequence: TGTGCCAGTAGTTCCCAGGCGGGGTCCAACGTCCTGACTTTC. This translates into CASSSQAGSNVLTF.

Turning to this clonotype: The CDR3 does not close with the conserved phenylalanine or tryptophan, likely indicating a read error. This chain links TRBV12-3 or TRBV12-4 with TRBJ2-3, with 7 positions matching TRBD1. With 5 bases clipped from V and 0 bases from J, the junction kept 5 bases outside the gene matches. The CDR3 is 15 amino acids. The CDR3 region is CASSPSTGSTDTQYS. The DNA for the CDR3 is TGTGCCAGCAGTCCTTCGACAGGGAGCACAGATACGCAGTATTCT.

This clonotype has at least ten counts. The chain employs TRBV4-1 and TRBJ1-4; unclear D gene. The CDR3 sequence is 13 residues long. Germline V gives CDR1 MGHRA, CDR2 YSYEKL. Trimming shortened V by 0 bases and J by 8 bases, and 7 bases separated the two germline ends. CDR3 residues: CASSQEEREKLFF. Written as DNA, the CDR3 is TGCGCCAGCAGCCAAGAGGAGCGAGAAAAACTGTTTTTT.

Only a few counts were recorded for this clonotype. A much bigger clone sits one base away, suggesting this may be a read error. The chain has TRBV28 and TRBJ1-1; 8 nucleotides agree with TRBD1. The CDR3 spans 14 residues. Germline V gene lookup returns CDR1 MDHEN and CDR2 SYDVKM. The DNA of the CDR3 is TGTGCCAGCAGCCTCCCCCAGGGGGCGGGTCGCGCTCTCTTT. Encoded protein: CASSLPQGAGRALF.

This clonotype was picked up many times. The V gene is TRBV18, the J gene TRBJ2-7; D not certain. Germline CDR1 and CDR2: KGHSH and LQKENI. This CDR3 is built from 15 residues. Trimming took off 6 bases at V and 0 bases at J, with 15 bases between the two ends. The CDR3 nucleotides are TGTGCCAGCTCCCCGAGCCTGGGCGGCTCCTACGAGCAGTACTTC. The encoded protein is CASSPSLGGSYEQYF.

This chain joins TRBV28 and TRBJ2-4; a weak D match, TRBD1 (6 bases). Looked up from germline, CDR1 is MDHEN and CDR2 is SYDVKM. V lost 4 bases and J lost 8, with 12 bases in between. The CDR3 consists of 13 residues. In DNA form, the CDR3 reads TGTGCCAGCAGTTCTCAGGGGCGGGACATTCAGTACTTC. Translated, it gives CASSSQGRDIQYF.

This chain connects TRBV12-3 or TRBV12-4 to TRBJ2-5, with TRBD2 matching 10 bases. V trimming: 4 bases; J trimming: 2 bases; junction bases outside the gene matches: 7. There are 16 residues in the CDR3. The DNA for the CDR3 is TGTGCCAGCAGTTCCCCTAGCGGGGGCGGTCAAGAGACCCAGTACTTC. This translates into CASSSPSGGGQETQYF.

There are a few counts of this clonotype. The chain employs TRBV9 and TRBJ2-5; 7 nucleotides agree with TRBD2. Matching the DNA end better, TRBJ2-7 makes the J call doubtful. Germline values: CDR1 SGDLS, CDR2 YYNGEE. The CDR3 consists of 13 residues. The chain's CDR3 is CASSVGLALEQYF. CDR3 nucleotides: TGTGCCAGCAGCGTAGGACTAGCTCTCGAGCAGTACTTC.

The chain couples TRBV11-2 to TRBJ2-5; TRBD2 aligns across 7 bases. Germline V gene sequence: CDR1 SGHAT, CDR2 FQNNGV. The CDR3 sequence is 16 residues long. Trimming at V came to 5 bases and at J to 7 bases, leaving 16 bases not matched to a gene. This CDR3 is CASSAPGYLADGTQYF. The CDR3 nucleotides read TGTGCCAGCAGCGCCCCCGGCTACCTAGCGGATGGGACCCAGTACTTC.

The chain recombines TRBV7-9 with TRBJ2-2, with a possible D match to TRBD1 (5 bases). Germline V CDR1 and CDR2: SEHNR, FQNEAQ (reference sequence). CDR3 size: 15 residues. The V end was cut by 4 bases, the J end by 4 bases, with 13 bases between. The CDR3 DNA is TGTGCCAGCAGCTCCGCACAGGATTTCACCGGGGAGCTGTTTTTT. Protein: CASSSAQDFTGELFF.

The rearrangement uses TRBV7-2 and TRBJ2-3; 14 bases line up with TRBD2. The CDR3 extends over 18 amino acids. CDR1 and CDR2 (germline): SGHTA, FQGNSA. The V gene end was trimmed by 0 bases and the J gene end by 8 bases; junction bases not matched to a gene: 10. As DNA, the CDR3 is TGTGCCAGCAGCTTAGCATTGCGACTAGCGGGGGGGAGTGGTACGCAGTATTTT. Residues: CASSLALRLAGGSGTQYF.

This clonotype was picked up many times. The chain is built from TRBV20-1 and TRBJ2-3, with D possibly being TRBD2 (6 bases). Trimming pared 5 bases from V and 5 bases from J, leaving 17 bases between. This CDR3 has 14 amino acids. Germline V lookup: CDR1 DFQATT, CDR2 SNEGSKA (reference sequence). Written as DNA, the CDR3 is TGCAGTGCTTCGCCGACTACGCGGGGAGATACGCAGTATTTT. Amino acid sequence: CSASPTTRGDTQYF.

This clonotype was counted only a few times. The chain employs TRBV2 and TRBJ1-1; tentative D call: TRBD1 (5 bases). Germline loops: CDR1 SNHLY, CDR2 FYNNEI. V dropped 7 bases and J dropped 1 base, with 16 bases sitting between them. The CDR3 runs 15 residues. CDR3 sequence (DNA): TGTGCCAGCAAATCTAATGGGCAGGGGAACACTGAAGCTTTCTTT. This sequence encodes CASKSNGQGNTEAFF.

This clonotype was observed many times. This rearrangement joins TRBV20-1 to TRBJ1-4; a weak D match, TRBD1 (5 bases). The germline V gene has CDR1 DFQATT and CDR2 SNEGSKA (reference sequence). Trimming removed 3 bases at V and 5 bases at J, with 10 bases between. This CDR3 region has 13 residues. CDR3 sequence: CSARLQGNEKLFF. CDR3 in DNA: TGCAGTGCTAGGCTCCAGGGAAATGAAAAACTGTTTTTT.

This rearrangement joins TRBV6-1 to TRBJ2-5, with no clear D. The DNA end favors TRBJ2-7, so the J call may be wrong. Germline CDR1 MNHNS, CDR2 SASEGT. This CDR3 is built from 13 residues. The DNA of the CDR3 is TGTGCCAGCAGTGAAGGCAATTTCTACGAGCAGTACGTC. Its translation: CASSEGNFYEQYV.

This clonotype was detected a few times. This chain connects TRBV20-1 to TRBJ2-3, with D hard to call. The length of the CDR3 is 13 residues. V lost 2 bases and J lost 2, with 8 bases in between. Germline V CDR1 and CDR2: DFQATT, SNEGSKA (reference sequence). The CDR3 DNA reads TGCAGTGCTAGAATCTCACTCACAGATACGCAGTATTTT. Protein: CSARISLTDTQYF.

This clonotype turned up a few times. This chain uses TRBV19 with TRBJ2-5, with unresolved D. Trimming shortened V by 7 bases and J by 4 bases, and 19 bases separated the two germline ends. The CDR3 has 15 amino acids. Germline V gene data show CDR1 as LNHDA and CDR2 as SQIVND (reference sequence). The CDR3 DNA reads TGTGCCAGTACCCCAACCGCCTTCAGAGGAGAGACCCAGTACTTC. This codes for CASTPTAFRGETQYF.

This clonotype was found a few times. The gene calls are TRBV28 and TRBJ2-3; no clear D gene. V lost 6 bases to trimming and J lost 7 bases, with 17 bases between them. Germline CDR1 and CDR2: MDHEN and SYDVKM. The CDR3 runs to 14 residues. As DNA, the CDR3 is TGTGCCAGCAGCCCCGCCCCAATTGGGTATACGCAGTATTTT. Protein: CASSPAPIGYTQYF.

The gene calls are TRBV18 and TRBJ1-2; no clear D gene. Germline CDR1 reads KGHSH; CDR2 reads LQKENI. The CDR3 spans 13 residues. V lost 2 bases and J 2 bases, leaving 6 bases between the germline ends. The CDR3 DNA reads TGTGCCAGCTCACCAGAGGAGAACTATGGCTACACCTTC. It encodes CASSPEENYGYTF.

The rearrangement uses TRBV3-1 and TRBJ1-5; D is unclear. The ends were cut back, 1 base at V and 9 bases at J, with 7 bases in the middle. This CDR3 has 12 residues. Germline CDR1 reads LGHDT; CDR2 reads YNNKEL (reference sequence). The CDR3 spells CASSQGKGPQHF. CDR3 DNA sequence: TGTGCCAGCAGCCAAGGAAAAGGGCCCCAGCATTTT.

The genes are TRBV20-1 and TRBJ2-2, with 7 bases aligning to TRBD1. CDR3 length: 15 residues. V was clipped by 5 bases and J by 3 bases; unmatched bases: 9. Germline loops: CDR1 DFQATT, CDR2 SNEGSKA (reference sequence). DNA for the CDR3: TGCAGTGCTGCAAGCTCGGGACAGTACACCGGGGAGCTGTTTTTT. It specifies CSAASSGQYTGELFF.